This T cell receptor beta chain was profiled in a study of CD8 T cells in Susac syndrome. Remarks on this clonotype: Its antigen is unidentified.

The CDR3 consists of 13 residues. V trimming: 6 bases; J trimming: 3 bases; junction bases outside the gene matches: 4. Germline V gene lookup returns CDR1 SEHNR and CDR2 FQNEAQ (reference sequence). Findings and limits, study-wide: It was acknowledged by the study that relatively few individuals were included in its TCR sequencing and HLA analysis.

RNA amounts of roughly 0.45 to 1 ug underwent reverse transcription with random hexamers. TCRdb used MiXCR to reprocess the immunoSEQ multiplex PCR reads, holding one entry per CDR3 protein. The table has hundreds of thousands of distinct CDR3 sequences, 80% to 95% seen once. The receptor comes from a human donor with multiple sclerosis. The rearrangement joins TRBV7-9 to TRBJ1-1; TRBD1 aligns across 7 bases. Material for sequencing was CD4+ T cells from PBMCs. CDR3 in DNA: TGTGCCAGCAGTCCACAGGGGTACACTGAAGCTTTCTTT. Protein sequence: CASSPQGYTEAFF.